The T cell receptor beta chain described here comes from a study of blood T cell repertoires in COVID-19. Across the whole study: Acute and convalescent COVID-19 samples came from the United States, Italy and Spain. Nucleic acid was either cDNA or gDNA, and it came from T cells, B-cell-depleted T cells, or PBMCs.

The CDR3 totals 14 residues. The V end lost 3 bases, the J end lost 2 bases, and 9 bases lay between the germline ends. The germline V gene encodes CDR1 LNHDA and CDR2 SQIVND (reference sequence). Authors' methods: Amplified reference gene primers provided the basis for estimating nucleated cell counts. Produced via immunoSEQ multiplex PCR; TCRdb's table is partial and in-frame only. The V and J calls and the clone size are those of that table, but D and trimming were determined from the DNA. The data contain tens of thousands of clones, more than 75% of them singletons. The chain couples TRBV19 to TRBJ2-3; D possibly corresponds to TRBD1 (5 bases). This clonotype was obtained from a human donor with active COVID-19. The donor label of this sample is uncertain. Sequenced material: peripheral blood. In DNA form, the CDR3 reads TGTGCCAGTAGTATCAGGGTCGACACAGATACGCAGTATTTT. This gives the protein CASSIRVDTDTQYF.